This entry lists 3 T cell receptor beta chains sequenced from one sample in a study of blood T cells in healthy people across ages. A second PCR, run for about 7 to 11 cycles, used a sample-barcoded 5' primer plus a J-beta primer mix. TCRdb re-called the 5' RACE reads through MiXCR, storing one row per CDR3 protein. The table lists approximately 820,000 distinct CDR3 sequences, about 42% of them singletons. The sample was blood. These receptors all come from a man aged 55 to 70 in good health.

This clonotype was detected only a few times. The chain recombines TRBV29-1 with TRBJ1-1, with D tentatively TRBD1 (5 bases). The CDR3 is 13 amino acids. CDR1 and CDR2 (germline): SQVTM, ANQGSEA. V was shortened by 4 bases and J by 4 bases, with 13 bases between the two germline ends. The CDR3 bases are TGCAGCGTTGCCGCAACCGGGGGCACTGAAGCTTTCTTT. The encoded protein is CSVAATGGTEAFF.

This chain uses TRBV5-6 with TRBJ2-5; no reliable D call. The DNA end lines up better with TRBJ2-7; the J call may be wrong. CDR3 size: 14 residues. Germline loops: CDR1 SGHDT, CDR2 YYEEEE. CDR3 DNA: TGTGCCAGCAGCTTGCTGGTACCCCCGTACGAGCAGTACTTC. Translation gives CASSLLVPPYEQYF.

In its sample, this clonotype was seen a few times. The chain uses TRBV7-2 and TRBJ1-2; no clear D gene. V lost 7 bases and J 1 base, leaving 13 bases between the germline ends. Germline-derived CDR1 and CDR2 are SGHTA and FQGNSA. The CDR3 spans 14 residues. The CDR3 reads CASTSGSVNYGYTF. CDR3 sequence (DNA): TGTGCCAGCACCTCCGGGAGTGTTAACTATGGCTACACCTTC.